These 9 T cell receptor beta chains originate from one sample sequenced in a study of cytomegalovirus exposure and HLA in healthy donors. The PCR contained 60 Vbeta and 13 Jbeta primers. This table comes from immunoSEQ multiplex PCR, and its TCRdb copy is limited to in-frame clones, with some not included. The sample table sets out some 34,000 clones. Specimen: PBMCs. The receptors come from a woman in her thirties or forties in good health and CMV-seropositive.

The chain has TRBV2 and TRBJ2-1; D might be TRBD1 (5 bases). Trimming pared 5 bases from V and 4 bases from J, leaving 9 bases between. The CDR3 totals 13 residues. Germline values: CDR1 SNHLY, CDR2 FYNNEI. The CDR3 DNA reads as TGTGCCAGCAGTCCCCAGGGATACAATGAGCAGTTCTTC. Amino acids: CASSPQGYNEQFF.

V and J are TRBV13 and TRBJ1-2; 7 nucleotides match TRBD1. The CDR3 is 13 residues long. Looked up from germline, CDR1 is PRHDT and CDR2 is FYEKMQ (reference sequence). The trim removed 5 bases at V and 4 bases at J, leaving 4 bases unmatched. The CDR3: CASSPNRGYGYTF. The CDR3 coding sequence is TGTGCCAGCAGCCCCAACAGGGGCTATGGCTACACCTTC.

The rearrangement joins TRBV7-2 to TRBJ2-7; 7 bases are a match to TRBD2. The junction had 9 bases not matched to a gene; V was cut back by 0 bases and J by 4 bases. The germline V gene encodes CDR1 SGHTA and CDR2 FQGNSA. The CDR3 extends over 16 amino acids. CDR3 nucleotides: TGTGCCAGCAGCTTAGCGAGGGCGGGAGAGGGATACGAGCAGTACTTC. Translation: CASSLARAGEGYEQYF.

CDR3 DNA sequence: TGCAGCGTTGAATATGTTGTGGCTTTCTTT. Its translation: CSVEYVVAFF. The chain carries TRBV29-1 and TRBJ1-1; D call uncertain. The V end lost 2 bases, the J end lost 11 bases, and 9 bases lay between the germline ends. Germline loops: CDR1 SQVTM, CDR2 ANQGSEA. The CDR3 runs to 10 residues.

The chain employs TRBV7-8 and TRBJ2-7, with 7 bases matching TRBD2. CDR1 is SGHVS and CDR2 is FQNEAQ in the germline V gene. The V gene end was trimmed by 2 bases and the J gene end by 1 base; junction bases not matched to a gene: 5. The CDR3 contains 15 residues. CDR3 in DNA: TGTGCCAGCAGCTTATTTGCGGGAGTGTCCTACGAGCAGTACTTC. Its translation is CASSLFAGVSYEQYF.

The CDR3 coding sequence is TGTGCCAGCTCACCGACTGGTACGGAGCAGTACTTC. This sequence encodes CASSPTGTEQYF. V is TRBV18 and J is TRBJ2-7, with D hard to call. Germline CDR1 reads KGHSH; CDR2 reads LQKENI. This CDR3 contains 12 residues. V dropped 3 bases and J dropped 7 bases, with 10 bases sitting between them.

The chain uses TRBV19 and TRBJ2-7; 8 bases match TRBD2. Germline V gives CDR1 LNHDA, CDR2 SQIVND (reference sequence). CDR3 length: 14 residues. The V segment lost 3 bases and the J segment 2 bases; nucleotides outside the gene matches: 3. The chain's CDR3 is CASSMTSVTYEQYF. DNA for the CDR3: TGTGCCAGTAGTATGACTAGCGTAACCTACGAGCAGTACTTC.

CDR3 DNA sequence: TGTGCCAGCAGCAAAAGGCCGGAGGAGGCCCAGTACTTC. This sequence encodes CASSKRPEEAQYF. This rearrangement joins TRBV27 to TRBJ2-5; possible D gene TRBD2, 5 bases. Germline V gene data show CDR1 as MNHEY and CDR2 as SMNVEV (reference sequence). V lost 6 bases and J lost 9, with 17 bases in between. This CDR3 spans 13 amino acids.

The gene calls are TRBV4-1 and TRBJ2-7; 10 nucleotides match TRBD1. The CDR3 loop spans 15 amino acids. CDR1 is MGHRA, CDR2 YSYEKL, per germline. The ends lost 3 bases at V and 4 bases at J; junction bases unmatched: 6. CDR3 DNA: TGCGCCAGCAGCCACCCGACAGGGGGCTTATACGAGCAGTACTTC. It is translated as CASSHPTGGLYEQYF.